This T cell receptor (beta chain) appears in the sequencing data of a study of OX40 agonist ivuxolimab in advanced cancers. This clone was recorded once. Repertoires were generated with immunoSEQ multiplex PCR, while TCRdb's copy carries only in-frame clones and drops some. The sample lists 50,000 to 60,000 clones; around 86% were seen once. The TCR originated in an adult with an advanced solid tumor such as melanoma, head and neck, liver or kidney cancer. The sequenced sample was CD4+ or CD8+ T cells sorted from blood, obtained in a trial of the OX40 agonist ivuxolimab.

DNA for the CDR3: TGTGCCAGCAGTTTAATTCCGAGCTCCTACAATGAGCAGTTCTTC. This encodes CASSLIPSSYNEQFF. J is TRBJ2-1 and V is TRBV28; D gene ambiguous. The CDR3 covers 15 residues. Germline CDR1 is MDHEN and CDR2 is SYDVKM. The V gene lost 2 bases and the J gene lost 0 bases, with 8 bases spanning the gap.